This TCR beta chain was found in a study of cytomegalovirus exposure and HLA in healthy donors. V was trimmed by 2 bases and J by 4 bases, leaving 14 bases between them. In germline, CDR1 is SNHLY, CDR2 FYNNEI. This CDR3 spans 15 amino acids. PCR employed 60 Vbeta and 13 Jbeta primers. Only in-frame clones appear in the TCRdb table, and some are missing; sequencing was by immunoSEQ multiplex PCR. The repertoire holds about 60,000 clones, with around three quarters as singletons. The receptor's source is a woman in her sixties or seventies in good health and CMV-seropositive. The sample comprised PBMCs. This rearrangement joins TRBV2 to TRBJ1-2; D remains ambiguous. The CDR3 region is CASSETRSSIYGYTF. CDR3 nucleotide sequence: TGTGCCAGCAGTGAAACCAGGTCCTCGATCTATGGCTACACCTTC.